The present TCR beta chain was sequenced within a study of cytomegalovirus exposure and HLA in healthy donors. The CDR3 contains 16 residues. V lost 4 bases and J lost 7, with 21 bases in between. Germline CDR1 and CDR2: SGHRS and YFSETQ. Amplification used 60 Vbeta primers and 13 Jbeta primers. The assay was immunoSEQ multiplex PCR, and TCRdb's table has in-frame clones only and misses some. Counted here are some 150,000 clones, 55% to 75% occurring once; the ten biggest clones make up around 7.1%. This clone was detected only once. Sequencing was performed on PBMCs. The receptor comes from a woman in her sixties or seventies in good health and CMV-seropositive. The J gene is TRBJ2-1, the V gene TRBV5-1, with D possibly being TRBD2 (5 bases). CDR3: CASSRWESSLSNEQFF. In DNA form, the CDR3 reads TGCGCCAGCAGCCGGTGGGAGTCCTCCCTTTCGAATGAGCAGTTCTTC.